Each of the 16 T cell receptor beta chains below was sequenced from the same sample in a study of OX40 agonist ivuxolimab in advanced cancers. TCRdb's table, derived via immunoSEQ multiplex PCR, lists solely in-frame clones and lacks some. Counted here are some 150,000 clones, about 93% occurring once; the ten biggest clones make up roughly 1%. Sequences were derived from CD4+ or CD8+ T cells sorted from blood, sampled in a trial of the OX40 agonist ivuxolimab. These receptors all come from an adult with an advanced solid tumor such as melanoma, head and neck, liver or kidney cancer.

The V and J genes are TRBV27 and TRBJ1-5; 10 bases match TRBD1. Germline V gene data show CDR1 as MNHEY and CDR2 as SMNVEV (reference sequence). CDR3 size: 15 residues. The J segment lost 6 bases and the V segment lost 6 bases, leaving 8 bases of the junction unmatched. CDR3 bases: TGTGCCAGCAGACCCCGACAGGGGGCTGGTCAGCCCCAGCATTTT. It is translated as CASRPRQGAGQPQHF.

The chain recombines TRBV9 with TRBJ1-3; tentatively, D is TRBD1 (5 bases). Trimming cost V 0 bases and J 3 bases, with 13 bases left between them. Germline CDR1 is SGDLS and CDR2 is YYNGEE. This CDR3 region has 16 residues. CDR3: CASSVGRGAGGNTIYF. The CDR3 region has the DNA TGTGCCAGCAGCGTAGGGAGAGGGGCGGGTGGAAACACCATATATTTT.

The CDR3 DNA sequence: TGTGCCAGCAGGAATGGAGGGGCCAGTATGGATACGCAGTATTTT. It specifies CASRNGGASMDTQYF. V is TRBV6-5 and J is TRBJ2-3; D might be TRBD2 (6 bases). CDR3 length: 15 residues. V was shortened by 6 bases and J by 6 bases, with 19 bases between the two germline ends. CDR1 and CDR2 from the germline V gene are MNHEY and SVGAGI.

V usage is TRBV29-1 and J usage is TRBJ2-7, with D perhaps TRBD2 (6 bases). This CDR3 region has 16 residues. From germline, CDR1 is SQVTM and CDR2 ANQGSEA. Trimming stripped 4 bases from V and 1 base from J, with 20 bases between. The CDR3 DNA sequence: TGCAGCGTTGGCGGCGGAGGAGGGTTCAATTCCTACGAGCAGTACTTC. It translates to CSVGGGGGFNSYEQYF.

About this clone itself: Other DNA sequences within the sample encode an identical CDR3. CDR3 amino acids: CASSIEGGYLSYEQYF. The CDR3 DNA is TGTGCCAGTAGTATAGAGGGCGGTTACCTCTCCTACGAGCAGTACTTC. The rearrangement links TRBV19 to TRBJ2-7; D is uncertain. The CDR3 has 16 residues. V was clipped by 0 bases and J by 0 bases, with 12 bases between them. Germline-derived CDR1 and CDR2 are LNHDA and SQIVND (reference sequence).

On this clone: Germline and junction disagree at one end, which may indicate a read error. The chain has TRBV7-7 and TRBJ2-5; D remains ambiguous. The CDR3 is 14 residues long. Germline V lookup: CDR1 SSHAT, CDR2 FNYEAQ (reference sequence). The CDR3 sequence: CASSLHRAAETQYF. Written as DNA, the CDR3 is TGTGCTAGCAGCTTACATCGGGCAGCGGAGACCCAGTACTTC.

The chain carries TRBV19 and TRBJ1-6; TRBD1 matches 7 bases. The length of the CDR3 is 14 residues. Germline assignment: CDR1 LNHDA and CDR2 SQIVND (reference sequence). Trimming took 5 bases from V and 8 from J; bases not matched to a gene: 6. The CDR3 region has the DNA TGTGCCAGTAGTGAGACAGGGAAGGATTCACCCCTCCACTTT. Amino acids: CASSETGKDSPLHF.

The rearrangement links TRBV29-1 to TRBJ1-2, with D possibly TRBD1 on 5 matching bases. V lost 5 bases to trimming and J lost 4 bases, with 17 bases between them. This CDR3 comprises 14 residues. Per the germline V gene, CDR1 is SQVTM and CDR2 is ANQGSEA. CDR3 loop: CSVQGGGFGYGYTF. CDR3 sequence (DNA): TGCAGCGTTCAGGGTGGGGGTTTCGGCTATGGCTACACCTTC. Variable domain in full (rest from reference TRBV29-1 and TRBJ1-2): SAVISQKPSRDICQRGTSLTIQCQVDSQVTMMFWYRQQPGQSLTLIATANQGSEATYESGFVIDKFPISRPNLTFSTLTVSNMSPEDSSIYLCSVQGGGFGYGYTFGSGTRLTVV.

The count of this clone is one. The chain joins TRBV10-3 to TRBJ2-5; the match to TRBD2 covers 11 bases. The CDR3 totals 13 residues. The V segment lost 9 bases and the J segment 4 bases; nucleotides outside the gene matches: 4. Germline V lookup: CDR1 ENHRY, CDR2 SYGVKD. The CDR3 sequence: CAISTSGAETQYF. CDR3 coding DNA: TGTGCCATTTCGACTAGCGGGGCAGAGACCCAGTACTTC.

The chain recombines TRBV10-1 with TRBJ2-7, with 8 bases fitting TRBD1. The V gene's germline CDR1 is WNHNN and CDR2 SYGVQD (reference sequence). This CDR3 is built from 17 residues. V lost 0 bases, J lost 7 bases, and 14 bases stayed unmatched. The CDR3 reads CASSESSWAGGEKEQYF. For the CDR3, the DNA is TGCGCCAGCAGTGAGTCCTCCTGGGCAGGGGGCGAGAAAGAGCAGTACTTC.

This clone was seen a handful of times. J is TRBJ2-5 and V is TRBV6-1; D gene ambiguous. Germline V gene sequence: CDR1 MNHNS, CDR2 SASEGT. Deletions cut 7 bases from V and 0 bases from J, with 3 bases between. This CDR3 comprises 11 residues. CDR3: CASKNQETQYF. For the CDR3, the DNA is TGTGCCAGCAAGAACCAAGAGACCCAGTACTTC.

The chain has TRBV15 and TRBJ2-7; 9 bases match TRBD2. The CDR3 spans 13 residues. Looked up from germline, CDR1 is LNHNV and CDR2 is YYDKDF (reference sequence). After removal of 9 bases from V and 1 base from J, the junction contained 4 bases not matched to a gene. The CDR3 DNA is TGTGCCACAACACTAGCGGGTTCCTACGAGCAGTACTTC. Its protein is CATTLAGSYEQYF.

The genes are TRBV6-5 and TRBJ2-7; 10 bases align to TRBD1. Per germline, CDR1 MNHEY and CDR2 SVGAGI. With 5 bases clipped from V and 2 bases from J, the junction kept 6 bases outside the gene matches. This CDR3 region has 15 residues. CDR3 sequence (DNA): TGTGCCAGCAGTCGACAGGGGGCGGTGACCTACGAGCAGTACTTC. It yields the protein CASSRQGAVTYEQYF.

In its sample, this clone was seen once. The V and J genes are TRBV5-4 and TRBJ2-7; a possible D gene is TRBD1 (7 bases). The ends were cut back, 4 bases at V and 0 bases at J, with 17 bases in the middle. The CDR3 runs 16 residues. Germline-derived CDR1 and CDR2 are SGHNT and YYREEE (reference sequence). The CDR3 loop is CASSRRTGGSSYEQYF. Here the CDR3 DNA reads TGTGCCAGCAGCCGGAGGACAGGAGGGAGCTCCTACGAGCAGTACTTC.

The chain links TRBV19 to TRBJ2-5; no definite D call. The V end lost 3 bases, the J end lost 5 bases, and 13 bases lay between the germline ends. Germline assignment: CDR1 LNHDA and CDR2 SQIVND (reference sequence). This CDR3 contains 14 residues. DNA of the CDR3: TGTGCCAGTAGTATGGTGGGCCGCTGGGAGACCCAGTACTTC. Its protein product is CASSMVGRWETQYF.

This sequence joins TRBV5-1 and TRBJ2-1; 8 bases are a match to TRBD1. After removal of 4 bases from V and 12 bases from J, the junction contained 15 bases not matched to a gene. This CDR3 contains 15 residues. Germline values: CDR1 SGHRS, CDR2 YFSETQ. This CDR3 reads CASSGGQANNVVQFF. The CDR3 DNA sequence: TGCGCCAGCAGCGGGGGACAGGCGAACAACGTGGTGCAGTTCTTC.